This T cell receptor (beta chain) comes out of a study of blood T cell repertoires in COVID-19. The germline V and J ends were trimmed by 0 bases and 1 base, with 7 bases remaining between them. The germline CDR1 and CDR2 sequences are SGHRS and YFSETQ. There are 14 residues in the CDR3. Recruited during active infection, patients (from Seattle) were subsequently followed longitudinally. TCRdb keeps only in-frame clones here, not all; method: immunoSEQ multiplex PCR. Altogether under 300,000 clones are present, roughly 91% being singletons, with the ten largest covering roughly 0.8%. This rearrangement joins TRBV5-1 to TRBJ1-1; D unclear. Material for sequencing was peripheral blood. The sequence derives from a man aged 30-40 years with COVID-19, enrolled during active disease. CDR3 sequence: CASSLVDKNTEAFF. CDR3 DNA sequence: TGCGCCAGCAGCTTGGTTGACAAGAACACTGAAGCTTTCTTT.